The entry below describes one T cell receptor beta chain. Its specificity is not known. CDR3 length: 14 residues. The germline V and J ends were trimmed by 1 base and 0 bases, with 7 bases remaining between them. The germline V gene has CDR1 MNHNS and CDR2 SASEGT. These data come from a study of shared clonotypes between healthy human individuals. Background on the study: The composition of the donors was a couple of women and a few men aged 18 to 49.

General study findings and limits: The study sampled only blood, and tissue repertoires likely differ.

Samples underwent the assay at deep level. Libraries were prepared by immunoSEQ multiplex PCR; TCRdb keeps only in-frame clonotypes and omits some of them. The sample includes hundreds of thousands of clones, approximately 77% of them seen just once. About 100 million PBMCs supplied genomic DNA for unsorted samples. The sequenced material came from PBMCs. The clonotype was recovered from a woman aged 40 to 49 in good health. Some clones in this sample may be carry-over from other donors' samples. The rearrangement joins TRBV6-1 to TRBJ2-7; D is unclear. CDR3 bases: TGTGCCAGCAGTGAAGGGTGGGTCTCCTACGAGCAGTACTTC. Its protein product is CASSEGWVSYEQYF.